The rows below give T cell receptor beta chains drawn from one sample of a study of blood T cell repertoires in COVID-19. Here immunoSEQ multiplex PCR was the method, and the copy in TCRdb shows in-frame clones only, minus some. Of nearly 80,000 clones in the sample, roughly 80% were seen once. The sample taken for sequencing was peripheral blood. These receptors all come from a woman aged 70-85 years with acute or convalescent COVID-19. CDR3s include the opening cysteine and the closing phenylalanine or tryptophan. A D gene is named only where the DNA matches it firmly. Some rows mark clone size as missing; the rest say once, few, many or name a class of expanded clone.

>many|TRBJ2-5|TRBV20-1|-
CSASDSETQYF
TGCAGTGCTAGCGACTCAGAGACCCAGTACTTC
>-|TRBJ1-5|TRBV30|TRBD1
CAWSQGQSQPQHF
TGTGCCTGGAGTCAGGGACAGAGTCAGCCCCAGCATTTT
>-|TRBJ1-2|TRBV5-4|-
CASSLATAPYGYTF
TGTGCCAGCAGCTTGGCTACAGCACCTTATGGCTACACCTTC
>-|TRBJ1-5|TRBV2|-
CASSEVRQGSSNQPQHF
TGTGCCAGCAGTGAAGTACGGCAGGGAAGTAGCAATCAGCCCCAGCATTTT
>-|TRBJ2-5|TRBV20-1|-
CSARRGETQYF
TGCAGTGCTAGAAGGGGAGAGACCCAGTACTTC
>-|TRBJ1-6|TRBV12-3/TRBV12-4|-
CASSPEVDSPLHF
TGTGCCAGCAGTCCCGAGGTGGATTCACCCCTCCACTTT
>-|TRBJ1-1|TRBV19|-
CASSPFSQNTEAFF
TGTGCCAGTAGCCCATTTAGTCAGAACACTGAAGCTTTCTTT
>-|TRBJ2-7|TRBV2|TRBD2
CASVGTSYSEQYF
TGTGCCAGCGTTGGGACTAGCTATTCCGAGCAGTACTTC
>-|TRBJ2-1|TRBV19|TRBD2
CASSPQRGTYNEQFF
TGTGCCAGTAGTCCACAGCGGGGGACCTACAATGAGCAGTTCTTC
>-|TRBJ2-5|TRBV5-4|-
CASSLRRETQYF
TGTGCCAGCAGCTTACGGAGAGAGACCCAGTACTTC
>-|TRBJ2-5|TRBV5-1|TRBD1
CASSLTTRDRETQYF
TGCGCCAGCAGCTTGACGACCCGGGACAGGGAGACCCAGTACTTC
>-|TRBJ2-4|TRBV7-6|-
CASSLGFHREPAKNIQYF
TGTGCCAGCAGCTTAGGTTTTCACAGAGAGCCAGCCAAAAACATTCAGTACTTC
>few|TRBJ2-7|TRBV19|-
CASSESPAYEQYF
TGTGCCAGTAGTGAGTCCCCTGCCTACGAGCAGTACTTC
>-|TRBJ2-1|TRBV4-2|TRBD2
CASSRAVAGGGNEQFF
TGTGCCAGCAGCCGAGCGGTAGCGGGAGGTGGCAATGAGCAGTTCTTC
>-|TRBJ2-5|TRBV25-1|TRBD2
CASSDAGARETQYF
TGTGCCAGCAGTGACGCGGGAGCGAGGGAGACCCAGTACTTC